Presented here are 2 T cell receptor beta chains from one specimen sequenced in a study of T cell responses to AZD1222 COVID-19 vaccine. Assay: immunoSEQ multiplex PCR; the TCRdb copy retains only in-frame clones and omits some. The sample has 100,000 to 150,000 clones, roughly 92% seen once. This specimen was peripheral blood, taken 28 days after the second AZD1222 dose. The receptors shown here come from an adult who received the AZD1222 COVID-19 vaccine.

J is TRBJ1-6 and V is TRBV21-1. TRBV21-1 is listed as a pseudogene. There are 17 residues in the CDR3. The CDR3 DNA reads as TGTGCCAGCAGCCTCACGAGGGGCAGGGCCCGGGGCTCACCCCTCCACTTT. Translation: CASSLTRGRARGSPLHF.

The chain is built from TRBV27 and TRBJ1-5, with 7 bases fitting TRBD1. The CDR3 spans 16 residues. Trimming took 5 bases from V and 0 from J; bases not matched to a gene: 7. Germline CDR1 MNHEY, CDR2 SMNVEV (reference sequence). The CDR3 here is CASSSRQGNSNQPQHF. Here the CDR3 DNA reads TGTGCCAGCAGTAGCAGACAGGGCAATAGCAATCAGCCCCAGCATTTT.